The rows below give T cell receptor beta chains drawn from one sample of a study of early T cells in non-severe SARS-CoV-2 infection. TCRdb analysed the 5' RACE reads with MiXCR anew, one entry per CDR3 protein. The sample yields some 30,000 distinct CDR3 sequences, 5.5% to 6% seen once. The sequenced sample consisted of whole blood. These receptors originate from an adult who was a healthcare worker with PCR-confirmed SARS-CoV-2 infection or an uninfected control (not recorded which). Each CDR3 is given with its conserved first and last residue. A D gene is named only where the DNA matches it firmly. The size entry is marked missing in some rows and otherwise reads once, few, many or a size class.

TRBV28,few,TRBD1,TRBJ2-3,TGTGCCAGCAGTCAGGGGACAGGAGATACAGATACGCAGTATTTT,CASSQGTGDTDTQYF
TRBV7-9,few,NA,TRBJ1-2,TGTGCCAGCAGCCCGACAGATTCTGGCTATGGCTACACCTTC,CASSPTDSGYGYTF
TRBV6-1,many,TRBD1,TRBJ1-4,TGTGCCAGCATTGGGACAGGGACAGAAAAACTGTTTTTT,CASIGTGTEKLFF
TRBV18,many,TRBD1,TRBJ2-4,TGTGCCAGCTCACCGCGGGACAGGGCTCGCGCCAAAAACATTCAGTACTTC,CASSPRDRARAKNIQYF
TRBV7-2,many,NA,TRBJ1-4,TGTGCCAGCAGCTTAGCGCCCAGGGGAACAACTAATGAAAAACTGTTTTTT,CASSLAPRGTTNEKLFF
TRBV18,few,TRBD1,TRBJ1-1,TGTGCCAGCTCACCATTGCGGGACAGGGGTACGACTGAAGCTTTCTTT,CASSPLRDRGTTEAFF
TRBV28,many,NA,TRBJ1-5,TGTGCCAGCCTCCCGGGGGATAGCAATCAGCCCCAGCATTTT,CASLPGDSNQPQHF
TRBV11-3,many,NA,TRBJ2-1,TGTGCCAGCAGCCCAACGACGAAGGACAATGAGCAGTTCTTC,CASSPTTKDNEQFF
TRBV12-3/TRBV12-4,many,NA,TRBJ1-3,TGTGCCAGCATTGGGATCGACAGAAGAACGAGGACTGAAAACACCATATATTTT,CASIGIDRRTRTENTIYF
TRBV5-5,few,NA,TRBJ2-3,TGTGCCAGCATACCCGGGGCCTCAAGGACAGATACGCAGTATTTT,CASIPGASRTDTQYF
TRBV4-3,many,NA,TRBJ2-3,TGCGCCAGCAGCCAAGATCTGGGATCGGGCACAGATACGCAGTATTTT,CASSQDLGSGTDTQYF
TRBV10-3,NA,NA,TRBJ2-5,TGTGCCATCAGTGGCCAGCAAGAGACCCAGTACTTC,CAISGQQETQYF
TRBV6-2/TRBV6-3,many,NA,TRBJ2-7,TGTGCCACCCTAGGCAGGTCCTCCTACGAGCAGTACTTC,CATLGRSSYEQYF
TRBV7-8,few,TRBD1,TRBJ2-7,TGTGCCAGCAGCCCCCATAGGGGGCCGTCCTACGAGCAGTACTTC,CASSPHRGPSYEQYF
TRBV5-1,many,NA,TRBJ2-3,TGCGCCAGCAGCCGTACTAGCACAGATACGCAGTATTTT,CASSRTSTDTQYF
TRBV6-5,NA,TRBD2,TRBJ2-1,TGTGCCAGCAGTCCTCGACTAGCGGAAGTTACCTACAATGAGCAGTTCTTC,CASSPRLAEVTYNEQFF